Listed below are T cell receptor beta chains from one sample, sequenced in a study of blood T cell repertoires in COVID-19. Repertoires were generated with immunoSEQ multiplex PCR, while TCRdb's copy carries only in-frame clones and drops some. The data contain tens of thousands of clones, roughly four fifths of them singletons. The sample consisted of peripheral blood. The receptor set was obtained from an older man with COVID-19, enrolled during active disease. CDR3s include the opening cysteine and the closing phenylalanine or tryptophan. The D gene is left open where the match is weak. Clone size, where shown, is once, few, many, or a class for clones that have expanded.

d_gene,abundance,j_gene,v_gene,CDR3aa
-,-,TRBJ1-6,TRBV6-5,CASSRHRSPLHF
-,-,TRBJ1-1,TRBV6-1,CASSEGGAYLAAFF
-,once,TRBJ1-1,TRBV19,CASSMWNTGNTEAFF
-,-,TRBJ1-2,TRBV29-1,CSVADSLTGYTF
TRBD1,-,TRBJ2-7,TRBV7-7,CASATGTGGSEQYF
TRBD1,-,TRBJ1-2,TRBV5-1,CASSSTGTGGAGKGYGYTF
TRBD1,-,TRBJ2-1,TRBV7-9,CASSVSGTGREEQFF
-,-,TRBJ1-1,TRBV28,CASSLNRNTEAFF
-,once,TRBJ1-1,TRBV5-1,CASSPGRRVGEAFF
-,few,TRBJ2-2,TRBV7-9,CASSTPTGGVTGELFF
TRBD2,-,TRBJ2-1,TRBV10-3,CATAGLVSYNEQFF
-,-,TRBJ2-3,TRBV2,CASKLRGYTDTQYF
-,-,TRBJ1-1,TRBV7-3,CASSFQGLNTEAFF
-,-,TRBJ2-1,TRBV15,CATSRDRGNEQFF
TRBD2,-,TRBJ2-1,TRBV7-9,CASSIWTSEPNEQFF
TRBD2,-,TRBJ2-5,TRBV6-5,CASSYVPSGSETQYF
-,few,TRBJ1-1,TRBV19,CASSIGNREAFF
-,-,TRBJ1-4,TRBV11-2,CASSFGRGEKLFF
-,many,TRBJ2-1,TRBV7-2,CASSQANTGQFF
-,-,TRBJ1-5,TRBV21-1,CASTQNWGQVQPQHF
-,-,TRBJ1-1,TRBV29-1,CSVLGLRNTEAFF
-,-,TRBJ1-1,TRBV28,CASSYELTVMNTEAFF
-,few,TRBJ2-2,TRBV28,CASSLVLRNTGELFF
TRBD1,-,TRBJ1-5,TRBV12-5,CASGEGQGLGQPQHF
TRBD2,-,TRBJ2-1,TRBV6-5,CASSTGLAGEQFF
TRBD2,-,TRBJ2-1,TRBV27,CASSLSVAGGPQNEQFF
-,-,TRBJ2-1,TRBV7-2,CASSLGAGVYNEQFF
TRBD2,-,TRBJ2-1,TRBV6-4,CASSPLAGYLNEQFF
TRBD1,few,TRBJ2-4,TRBV5-1,CASSLSDRGTKNIQYF
-,-,TRBJ1-4,TRBV30,CAWSVITGQCEKLFF